This T cell receptor (beta chain) emerged from a study of blood T cell repertoires in COVID-19. Study as a whole: T cells, B-cell-depleted T cells, or PBMCs provided the cDNA or gDNA that served as material.

This clone was found a few times. Per the authors' pipeline: The assay estimated nucleated cells by amplifying reference gene primers. Generated by immunoSEQ multiplex PCR, the TCRdb table keeps only in-frame clones and is missing some. V and J calls and clone size are as listed in that table; D and trimming were resolved from the DNA. The sample carries roughly 63,000 clones, 80% to 90% recorded once. What was sequenced was peripheral blood. This TCR derives from a human donor in a cohort sampled during active COVID-19.

The CDR3 region has the DNA TGTGCCTGGAGGGGGCCGGACCCGATTCACGAGCAGTACTTC. This gives the protein CAWRGPDPIHEQYF. The chain employs TRBV30 and TRBJ2-7, with D possibly TRBD1 on 5 matching bases. CDR3 length: 14 amino acids. The germline V gene has CDR1 GTSNPN and CDR2 SVGIG (reference sequence). V dropped 3 bases and J dropped 5 bases, with 17 bases sitting between them.